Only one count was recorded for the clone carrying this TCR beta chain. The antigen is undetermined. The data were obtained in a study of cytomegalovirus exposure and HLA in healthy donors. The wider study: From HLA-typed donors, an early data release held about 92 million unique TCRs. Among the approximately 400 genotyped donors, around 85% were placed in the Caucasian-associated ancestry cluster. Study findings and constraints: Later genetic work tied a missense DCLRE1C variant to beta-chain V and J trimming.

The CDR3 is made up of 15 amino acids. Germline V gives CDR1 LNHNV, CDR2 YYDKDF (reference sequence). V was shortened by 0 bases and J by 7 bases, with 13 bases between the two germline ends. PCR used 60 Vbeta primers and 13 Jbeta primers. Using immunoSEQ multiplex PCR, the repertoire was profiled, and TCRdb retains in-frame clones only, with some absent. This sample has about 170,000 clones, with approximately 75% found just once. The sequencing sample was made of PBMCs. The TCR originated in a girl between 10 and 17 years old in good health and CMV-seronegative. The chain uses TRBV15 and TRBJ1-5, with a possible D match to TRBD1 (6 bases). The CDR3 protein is CATSRDKTGNQPQHF. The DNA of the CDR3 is TGTGCCACCAGCAGAGATAAAACAGGGAACCAGCCCCAGCATTTT.